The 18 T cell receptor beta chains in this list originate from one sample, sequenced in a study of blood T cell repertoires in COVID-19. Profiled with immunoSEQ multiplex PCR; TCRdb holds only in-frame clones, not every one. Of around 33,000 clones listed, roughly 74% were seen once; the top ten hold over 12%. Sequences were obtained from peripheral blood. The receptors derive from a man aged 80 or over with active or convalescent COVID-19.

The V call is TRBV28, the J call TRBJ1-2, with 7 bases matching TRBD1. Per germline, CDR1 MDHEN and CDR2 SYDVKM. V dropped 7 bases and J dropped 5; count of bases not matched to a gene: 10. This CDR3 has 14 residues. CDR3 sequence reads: CASTLRDSLYGYTF. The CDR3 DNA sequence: TGTGCCAGCACCCTTAGGGACAGCCTATATGGCTACACCTTC.

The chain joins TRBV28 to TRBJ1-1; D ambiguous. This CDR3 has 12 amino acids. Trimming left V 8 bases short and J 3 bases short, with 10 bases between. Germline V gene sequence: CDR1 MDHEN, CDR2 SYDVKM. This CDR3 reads CASRLTDTEAFF. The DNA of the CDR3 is TGTGCCAGCCGCCTAACGGACACTGAAGCTTTCTTT.

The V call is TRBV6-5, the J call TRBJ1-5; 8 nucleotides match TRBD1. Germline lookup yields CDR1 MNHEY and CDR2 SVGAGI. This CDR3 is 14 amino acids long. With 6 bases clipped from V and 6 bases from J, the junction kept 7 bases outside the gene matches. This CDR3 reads CASRPRQGFQPQHF. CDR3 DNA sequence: TGTGCCAGCAGACCACGACAGGGGTTTCAGCCCCAGCATTTT.

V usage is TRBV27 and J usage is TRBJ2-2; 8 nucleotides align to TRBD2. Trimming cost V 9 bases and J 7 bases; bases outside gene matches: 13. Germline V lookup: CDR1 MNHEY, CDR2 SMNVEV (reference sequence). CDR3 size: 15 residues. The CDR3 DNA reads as TGTGCCAGTGGACTAGCAGGATTCGCTATCGGGGAGCTGTTTTTT. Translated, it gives CASGLAGFAIGELFF.

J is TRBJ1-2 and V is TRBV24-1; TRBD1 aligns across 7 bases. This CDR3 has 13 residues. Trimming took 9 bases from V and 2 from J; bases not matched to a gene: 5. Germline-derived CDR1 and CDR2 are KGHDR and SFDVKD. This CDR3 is CATQRGPNYGYTF. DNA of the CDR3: TGTGCCACCCAGAGGGGGCCCAACTATGGCTACACCTTC.

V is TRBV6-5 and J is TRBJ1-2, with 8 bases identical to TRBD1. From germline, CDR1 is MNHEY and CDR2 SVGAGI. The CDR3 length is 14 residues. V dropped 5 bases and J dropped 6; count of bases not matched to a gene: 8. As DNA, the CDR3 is TGTGCCAGCAGTCCACAGGGGGAGGGAGATGGCTACACCTTC. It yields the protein CASSPQGEGDGYTF.

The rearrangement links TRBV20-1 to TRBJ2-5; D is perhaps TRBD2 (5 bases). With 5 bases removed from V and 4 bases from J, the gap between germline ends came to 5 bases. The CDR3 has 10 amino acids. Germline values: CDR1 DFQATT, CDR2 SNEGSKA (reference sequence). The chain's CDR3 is CSAGRETQYF. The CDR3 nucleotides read TGCAGTGCTGGGAGAGAGACCCAGTACTTC.

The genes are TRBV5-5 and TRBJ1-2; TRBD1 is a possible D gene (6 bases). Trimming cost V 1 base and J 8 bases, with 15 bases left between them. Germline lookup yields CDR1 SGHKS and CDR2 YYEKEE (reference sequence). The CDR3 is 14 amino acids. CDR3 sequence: CASSLSPEGGGYTF. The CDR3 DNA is TGTGCCAGCAGCTTGTCGCCCGAAGGGGGAGGCTACACCTTC.

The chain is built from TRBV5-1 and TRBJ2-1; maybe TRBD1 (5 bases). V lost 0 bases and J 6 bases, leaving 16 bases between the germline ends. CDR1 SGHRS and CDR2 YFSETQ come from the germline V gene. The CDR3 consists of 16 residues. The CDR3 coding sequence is TGCGCCAGCAGCTTGGCGCAGGGATTGGGAAGCAATGAGCAGTTCTTC. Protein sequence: CASSLAQGLGSNEQFF.

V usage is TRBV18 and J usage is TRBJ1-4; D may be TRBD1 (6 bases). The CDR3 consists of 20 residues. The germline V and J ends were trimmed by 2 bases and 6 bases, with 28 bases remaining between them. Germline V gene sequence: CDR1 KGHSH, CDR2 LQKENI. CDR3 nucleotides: TGTGCCAGCTCACCATATTATCCCGGTCAGGGGAGAAGGATAGATGAAAAACTGTTTTTT. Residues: CASSPYYPGQGRRIDEKLFF.

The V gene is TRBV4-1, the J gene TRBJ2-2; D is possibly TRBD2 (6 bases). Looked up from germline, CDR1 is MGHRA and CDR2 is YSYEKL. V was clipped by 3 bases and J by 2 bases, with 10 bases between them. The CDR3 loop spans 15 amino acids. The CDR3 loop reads CASSQPGLNTGELFF. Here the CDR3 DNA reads TGCGCCAGCAGCCAGCCGGGACTTAACACCGGGGAGCTGTTTTTT.

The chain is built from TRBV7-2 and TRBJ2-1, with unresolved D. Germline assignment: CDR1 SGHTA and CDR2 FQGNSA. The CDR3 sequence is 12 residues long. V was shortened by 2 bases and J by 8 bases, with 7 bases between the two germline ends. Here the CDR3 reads CASSLLGDEQFF. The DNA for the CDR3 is TGTGCCAGCAGCTTATTAGGAGATGAGCAGTTCTTC. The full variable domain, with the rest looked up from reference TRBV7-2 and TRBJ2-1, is GAGVSQSPSNKVTEKGKDVELRCDPISGHTALYWYRQSLGQGLEFLIYFQGNSAPDKSGLPSDRFSAERTGGSVSTLTIQRTQQEDSAVYLCASSLLGDEQFFGPGTRLTVL.

For the CDR3, the DNA is TGCGCCAGCAGCCAGATGACGGGCTCCTACGAGCAGTACTTC. It translates to CASSQMTGSYEQYF. The chain is built from TRBV4-3 and TRBJ2-7; D is ambiguous. V was cut by 3 bases and J by 0 bases, with 9 bases left in between. The CDR3 sequence is 14 residues long. The germline V gene encodes CDR1 LGHNA and CDR2 YSLEER.

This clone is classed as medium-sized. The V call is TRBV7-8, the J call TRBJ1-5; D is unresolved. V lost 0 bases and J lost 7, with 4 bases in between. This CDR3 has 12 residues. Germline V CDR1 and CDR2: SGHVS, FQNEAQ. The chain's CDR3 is CASSLAGQPQHF. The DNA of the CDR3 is TGTGCCAGCAGCTTAGCGGGCCAGCCCCAGCATTTT.

The CDR3 sequence is CASSLGSGQDLPPTYNEQFF. CDR3 nucleotide sequence: TGTGCCAGCAGTCTGGGATCCGGACAGGATCTACCCCCTACCTACAATGAGCAGTTCTTC. The rearrangement uses TRBV28 and TRBJ2-1; 7 nucleotides agree with TRBD1. This CDR3 has 20 residues. V was clipped by 5 bases and J by 2 bases; unmatched bases: 21. The germline gives CDR1 MDHEN, CDR2 SYDVKM.

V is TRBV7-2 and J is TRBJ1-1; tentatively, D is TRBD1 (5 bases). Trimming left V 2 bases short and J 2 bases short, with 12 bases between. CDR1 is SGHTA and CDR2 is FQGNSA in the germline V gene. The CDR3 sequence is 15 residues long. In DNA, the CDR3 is TGTGCCAGCAGCTTAAGGGGCGGGGGAAACACTGAAGCTTTCTTT. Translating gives CASSLRGGGNTEAFF.

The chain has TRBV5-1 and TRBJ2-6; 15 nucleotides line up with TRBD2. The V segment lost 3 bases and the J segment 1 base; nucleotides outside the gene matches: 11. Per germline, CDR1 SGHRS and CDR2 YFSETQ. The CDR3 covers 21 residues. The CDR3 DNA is TGCGCCAGCAGCTCAGGACTAGCGGGAGGGCGAGGAGGATCTGGGGCCAACGTCCTGACTTTC. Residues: CASSSGLAGGRGGSGANVLTF.

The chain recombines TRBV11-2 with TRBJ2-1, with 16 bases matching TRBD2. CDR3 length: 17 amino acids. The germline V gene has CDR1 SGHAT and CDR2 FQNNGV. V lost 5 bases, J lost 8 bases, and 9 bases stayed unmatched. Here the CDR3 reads CASSPGGGLAGGHEQFF. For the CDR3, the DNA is TGTGCCAGCAGCCCGGGAGGGGGACTAGCGGGAGGGCATGAGCAGTTCTTC.